This T cell receptor beta chain was observed in a study of blood T cell repertoires in COVID-19. Study as a whole: COVID-19 samples, acute and convalescent, were from the United States, Italy and Spain. T cells, B-cell-depleted T cells, or PBMCs supplied cDNA or gDNA.

The authors' processing: The authors estimated nucleated cell counts from reference gene primer amplification. This table comes from immunoSEQ multiplex PCR, and its TCRdb copy is limited to in-frame clones, with some not included. V, J and clone size reflect that table, while D and trimming were determined from the DNA. The repertoire consists of 170,000 or so clones, with more than 85% occurring once and the leading ten covering roughly 0.57%. Seattle's enrolled individuals joined amid active infection and were then monitored longitudinally. This CDR3 is built from 12 residues. Germline V gene data show CDR1 as LGHDT and CDR2 as YNNKEL (reference sequence). Trimming removed 2 bases at V and 5 bases at J, with 6 bases between.

What was sequenced was peripheral blood. The chain recombines TRBV3-1 (or the pseudogene TRBV3-2) with TRBJ1-1; D not resolved. The receptor was derived from a man aged 60 to 69 with COVID-19, enrolled during active disease. The DNA for the CDR3 is TGTGCCAGCAGCCAACCCAGTACTGAAGCTTTCTTT. Protein: CASSQPSTEAFF.